This T cell receptor beta chain was recovered during a study of CD8 T cells in ankylosing spondylitis. Study-level findings and limits: In peripheral blood, disease-linked CD8+ clones occurred at relatively low frequencies.

This CDR3 region has 18 residues. V dropped 6 bases and J dropped 3 bases, with 24 bases sitting between them. MiXCR was run by TCRdb on the 5' RACE reads, yielding one entry per CDR3 protein. This table holds 150,000 to 200,000 distinct CDR3 sequences, about a sixth found once. This clonotype was seen ten or more times. Its antigen remains unknown. The sequenced sample consisted of blood, either unsorted or a sorted T cell fraction (not recorded which). The sequence was collected from a male donor with ankylosing spondylitis or in good health (not recorded which). The chain is built from TRBV12-3 or TRBV12-4 and TRBJ2-1, with D possibly being TRBD1 (5 bases). This chain's CDR3 is CASSPRRAESRNYNEQFF. The DNA of the CDR3 is TGTGCCAGCAGCCCCCGCAGGGCGGAATCCCGAAACTACAATGAGCAGTTCTTC.